The 18 T cell receptor beta chains presented below share a single source sample, sequenced in a study of blood T cell repertoires in COVID-19. Repertoires were generated with immunoSEQ multiplex PCR, while TCRdb's copy carries only in-frame clones and drops some. The sample contains around 290,000 clones, around 90% of which appear only once. The source material was PBMCs or T cells enriched from blood (not recorded which). The origin of the receptors is a woman in her 30s who had recovered from COVID-19.

This sequence joins TRBV7-2 and TRBJ2-2, with 13 bases matching TRBD2. The V gene end was trimmed by 4 bases and the J gene end by 3 bases; junction bases not matched to a gene: 11. Germline V CDR1 and CDR2: SGHTA, FQGNSA. The CDR3 spans 19 residues. This CDR3 is CASSSRATSGGTYTGELFF. The CDR3 DNA sequence: TGTGCCAGCAGCTCTCGAGCGACTAGCGGGGGGACTTACACCGGGGAGCTGTTTTTT.

The chain uses TRBV5-6 and TRBJ2-1, with 7 bases matching TRBD1. Germline-derived CDR1 and CDR2 are SGHDT and YYEEEE. The length of the CDR3 is 12 residues. The J segment lost 9 bases and the V segment lost 3 bases, leaving 3 bases of the junction unmatched. This CDR3 is CASSSSGGEQFF. For the CDR3, the DNA is TGTGCCAGCAGCTCCTCAGGGGGTGAGCAGTTCTTC.

The table lists this clone with a few counts. The V call is TRBV5-5, the J call TRBJ2-3, with 14 positions matching TRBD2. V shed 4 bases, J shed 3 bases, and the junction held 4 bases outside the gene matches. The germline CDR1 and CDR2 sequences are SGHKS and YYEKEE (reference sequence). The length of the CDR3 is 16 residues. In DNA, the CDR3 is TGTGCCAGCAGCCGACTAGCGGGGGGGCCGACAGATACGCAGTATTTT. This encodes CASSRLAGGPTDTQYF.

This sequence joins TRBV30 and TRBJ1-1; no definite D call. Trimming removed 5 bases from V and 0 bases from J, with 16 bases in between. The CDR3 covers 15 residues. Germline V gives CDR1 GTSNPN, CDR2 SVGIG (reference sequence). CDR3: CAWALIRSMNTEAFF. CDR3 nucleotide sequence: TGTGCCTGGGCACTGATCCGGTCTATGAACACTGAAGCTTTCTTT.

This clone was seen only once. DNA for the CDR3: TGTGCCACCAGCAGCGACTTCCGCAGAGACTCTGGGGCCAACGTCCTGACTTTC. This codes for CATSSDFRRDSGANVLTF. The chain couples TRBV15 to TRBJ2-6; D is unresolved. This CDR3 comprises 18 residues. The V end was cut by 3 bases, the J end by 0 bases, with 15 bases between. Germline CDR1 LNHNV, CDR2 YYDKDF (reference sequence).

The chain combines TRBV30 with TRBJ2-5; 10 nucleotides agree with TRBD2. V was clipped by 0 bases and J by 5 bases; unmatched bases: 0. The CDR3 is 13 amino acids. Germline CDR1 GTSNPN, CDR2 SVGIG (reference sequence). The CDR3 is CAWSVLAGETQYF. CDR3 bases: TGTGCCTGGAGTGTACTAGCGGGGGAGACCCAGTACTTC.

The chain combines TRBV25-1 with TRBJ1-2, with TRBD1 identical over 7 bases. The CDR3 has 12 residues. In germline, CDR1 is MGHDK, CDR2 SYGVNS. J gave up 2 bases and V 8 bases, and 2 bases lay outside the gene matches. The CDR3 DNA sequence: TGTGCCAGCTGGGACAGAAACTATGGCTACACCTTC. Its translation: CASWDRNYGYTF.

This clone was found once. The J gene is TRBJ1-2, the V gene TRBV19; 9 bases are shared with TRBD1. This CDR3 region has 15 residues. The ends lost 10 bases at V and 4 bases at J; junction bases unmatched: 13. Germline CDR1 and CDR2: LNHDA and SQIVND (reference sequence). CDR3 residues: CATVKGQGEGYGYTF. Here the CDR3 DNA reads TGTGCCACCGTCAAGGGACAGGGAGAAGGCTATGGCTACACCTTC. The full variable domain, its missing parts supplied by reference TRBV19 and TRBJ1-2, is DGGITQSPKYLFRKEGQNVTLSCEQNLNHDAMYWYRQDPGQGLRLIYYSQIVNDFQKGDIAEGYSVSREKKESFPLTVTSAQKNPTAFYLCATVKGQGEGYGYTFGSGTRLTVV.

The chain recombines TRBV19 with TRBJ1-4; TRBD1 agrees at 8 bases. CDR1 is LNHDA, CDR2 SQIVND, per germline (reference sequence). This CDR3 is 17 amino acids long. The V segment lost 4 bases and the J segment 7 bases; nucleotides outside the gene matches: 14. CDR3 bases: TGTGCCAGTAGTAACAGGGGGAACTTCGGGATTAGTGAAAAACTGTTTTTT. Protein product: CASSNRGNFGISEKLFF.

This clone was picked up a small number of times. The CDR3 DNA follows: TGTGCCAGCAGCCAAGATACTTGGCCGGGTTATGGCTACACCTTC. It translates to CASSQDTWPGYGYTF. This chain connects TRBV14 to TRBJ1-2; D is ambiguous. The length of the CDR3 is 15 residues. The germline gives CDR1 SGHDN, CDR2 FVKESK. Trimming pared 0 bases from V and 5 bases from J, leaving 13 bases between.

The rearrangement uses TRBV3-1 (or the pseudogene TRBV3-2) and TRBJ2-1; D possibly corresponds to TRBD1 (5 bases). Trimming cost V 0 bases and J 9 bases, with 12 bases left between them. CDR3 length: 14 residues. The germline gives CDR1 LGHDT, CDR2 YNNKEL (reference sequence). The CDR3 coding sequence is TGTGCCAGCAGCCAAGAAGGGGCGCAGGGTGAGCAGTTCTTC. Protein: CASSQEGAQGEQFF.

The J gene is TRBJ2-7, the V gene TRBV28; 8 bases match TRBD1. The germline CDR1 and CDR2 sequences are MDHEN and SYDVKM. Trimming removed 6 bases from V and 7 bases from J; junction bases left unmatched: 8. The CDR3 is 13 amino acids. The CDR3: CASRGQVEREQYF. The CDR3 DNA is TGTGCCAGCAGGGGACAGGTAGAAAGGGAGCAGTACTTC. The whole variable domain, filled in from reference TRBV28 and TRBJ2-7, reads DVKVTQSSRYLVKRTGEKVFLECVQDMDHENMFWYRQDPGLGLRLIYFSYDVKMKEKGDIPEGYSVSREKKERFSLILESASTNQTSMYLCASRGQVEREQYFGPGTRLTVT.

The chain couples TRBV3-1 (or the pseudogene TRBV3-2) to TRBJ1-6; possibly TRBD1 for D (5 bases). The germline CDR1 and CDR2 sequences are LGHDT and YNNKEL (reference sequence). CDR3 size: 14 residues. V lost 1 base and J 5 bases, leaving 6 bases between the germline ends. CDR3 bases: TGTGCCAGCAGCCAAGGCAGGGATAATTCACCCCTCCACTTT. Amino acid sequence: CASSQGRDNSPLHF.

The chain joins TRBV2 to TRBJ2-3; 10 bases are a match to TRBD2. In germline, CDR1 is SNHLY, CDR2 FYNNEI. Germline trimming cut 9 bases from V and 4 bases from J; bases unmatched to any gene: 7. The CDR3 is 14 amino acids. The chain's CDR3 is CARDSGGPPDTQYF. The CDR3 DNA is TGTGCCAGAGATAGCGGGGGGCCCCCAGATACGCAGTATTTT.

The chain's CDR3 is CASSRRGRGLIFYGYTF. CDR3 nucleotides: TGTGCCAGCAGTCGGCGCGGCAGGGGGCTAATATTCTATGGCTACACCTTC. This chain connects TRBV28 to TRBJ1-2; 8 nucleotides match TRBD1. In germline, CDR1 is MDHEN, CDR2 SYDVKM. V lost 5 bases and J lost 4; bases outside the gene matches: 15. The CDR3 runs 17 residues.

This clone is a singleton in its sample. J is TRBJ1-1 and V is TRBV28; 7 bases fit TRBD1. From germline, CDR1 is MDHEN and CDR2 SYDVKM. The CDR3 loop spans 14 amino acids. Trimming at V came to 6 bases and at J to 2 bases, leaving 6 bases not matched to a gene. CDR3 nucleotide sequence: TGTGCCAGCAGGAGACAGGGACCCAACACTGAAGCTTTCTTT. As protein: CASRRQGPNTEAFF.

The V and J genes are TRBV5-4 and TRBJ2-1, with TRBD2 matching 9 bases. This CDR3 has 15 residues. V dropped 4 bases and J dropped 6; count of bases not matched to a gene: 8. Germline V gives CDR1 SGHNT, CDR2 YYREEE (reference sequence). In DNA form, the CDR3 reads TGTGCCAGCAGCACCCGTTTAGCGGGGGCCAATGAGCAGTTCTTC. Translated, it gives CASSTRLAGANEQFF. The entire variable domain, with the rest obtained from reference TRBV5-4 and TRBJ2-1, is as follows: ETGVTQSPTHLIKTRGQQVTLRCSSQSGHNTVSWYQQALGQGPQFIFQYYREEENGRGNFPPRFSGLQFPNYSSELNVNALELDDSALYLCASSTRLAGANEQFFGPGTRLTVL.

The chain employs TRBV7-8 and TRBJ2-5; D is possibly TRBD2 (7 bases). The V end lost 3 bases, the J end lost 1 base, and 18 bases lay between the germline ends. CDR3 length: 17 amino acids. The germline V gene has CDR1 SGHVS and CDR2 FQNEAQ. The CDR3 is CASSFLSRRGPQETQYF. In nucleotides, the CDR3 is TGTGCCAGCAGCTTTCTCTCCCGGCGGGGGCCCCAAGAGACCCAGTACTTC.